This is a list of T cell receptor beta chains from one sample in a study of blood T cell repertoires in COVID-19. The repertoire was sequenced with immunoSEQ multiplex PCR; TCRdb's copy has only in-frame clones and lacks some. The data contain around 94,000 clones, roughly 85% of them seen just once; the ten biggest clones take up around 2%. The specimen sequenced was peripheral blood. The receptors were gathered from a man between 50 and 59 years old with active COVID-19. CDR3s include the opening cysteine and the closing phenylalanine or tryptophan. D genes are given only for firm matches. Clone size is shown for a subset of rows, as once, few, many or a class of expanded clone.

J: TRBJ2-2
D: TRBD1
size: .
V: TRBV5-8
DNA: TGTGCCAGCAGGAGTTCGACAGGGATCGGGGAGCTGTTTTTT
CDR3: CASRSSTGIGELFF

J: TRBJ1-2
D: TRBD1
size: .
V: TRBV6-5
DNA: TGTGCCAGCAGTTTGGACAGGGGGCCGCTGTGGGGTGGCTACACCTTC
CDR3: CASSLDRGPLWGGYTF

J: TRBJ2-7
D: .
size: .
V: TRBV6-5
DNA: TGTGCCAGCAGTTACCAGGGGGGAGCGGCCTACGAGCAGTACTTC
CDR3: CASSYQGGAAYEQYF

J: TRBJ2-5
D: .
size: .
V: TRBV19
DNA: TGTGCCAGTAAGCGGAGAATTTGGATCCAAGAGACCCAGTACTTC
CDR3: CASKRRIWIQETQYF

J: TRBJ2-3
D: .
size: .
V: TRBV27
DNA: TGTGCCAGCAGTTTCACCGGCGGCGGGCAGTATTTT
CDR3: CASSFTGGGQYF

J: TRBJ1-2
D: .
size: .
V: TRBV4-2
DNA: TGTGCCAGCAGCCAAGATACCGGTTACTCTTATGGCTACACCTTC
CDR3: CASSQDTGYSYGYTF

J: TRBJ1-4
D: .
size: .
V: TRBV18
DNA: TGTGCCAGCTCACTCGGGGGGCCCGCAACTAATGAAAAACTGTTTTTT
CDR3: CASSLGGPATNEKLFF

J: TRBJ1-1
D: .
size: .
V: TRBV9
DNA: TGTGCCAGCAGCGCAAGACTCCAGGGTCACGCTTTCTTT
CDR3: CASSARLQGHAFF

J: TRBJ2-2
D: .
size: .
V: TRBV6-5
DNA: TGTGCCAGCAGTTTTGATCGGACCGGGGAGCTGTTTTTT
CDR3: CASSFDRTGELFF

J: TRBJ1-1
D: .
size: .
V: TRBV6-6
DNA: TGTGCCAGCAGTTACGCCGGGACAGAAGCTTTCTTT
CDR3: CASSYAGTEAFF

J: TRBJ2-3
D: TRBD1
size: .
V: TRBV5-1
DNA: TGCGCCAGCAGCTTGTACTCGACAGGGACAACAGATACGCAGTATTTT
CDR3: CASSLYSTGTTDTQYF

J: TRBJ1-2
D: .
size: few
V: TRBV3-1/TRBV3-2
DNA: TGTGCCAGCAGCCAAGATAGGCAGGGGTCGCGCTACACCTTC
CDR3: CASSQDRQGSRYTF

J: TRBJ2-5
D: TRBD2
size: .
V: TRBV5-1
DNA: TGCGCCAGCAGCCTAGAAGCGGGGAACCAAGAGACCCAGTACTTC
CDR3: CASSLEAGNQETQYF

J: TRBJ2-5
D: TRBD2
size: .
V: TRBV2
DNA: TGTGCCAGCACTGAAGTTCAAGCGGGGGGGCAAGAGACCCAGTACTTC
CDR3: CASTEVQAGGQETQYF

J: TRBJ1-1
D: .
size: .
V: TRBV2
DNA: TGTGCCAGCAGTGTTAGGGGAGGGACTGAAGCTTTCTTT
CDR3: CASSVRGGTEAFF

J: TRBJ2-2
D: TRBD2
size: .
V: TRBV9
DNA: TGTGCCAGCAGCGAAACTAGCGGGGGGAACACCGGGGAGCTGTTTTTT
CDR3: CASSETSGGNTGELFF

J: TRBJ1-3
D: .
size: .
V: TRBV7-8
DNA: TGTGCCACCAAAGCCGGGACTGACTCTGGAAACACCATATATTTT
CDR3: CATKAGTDSGNTIYF

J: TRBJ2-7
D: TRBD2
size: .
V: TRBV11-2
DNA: TGTGCCAGCAGCTCGACTAGCGGCTCCTACGAGCAGTACTTC
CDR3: CASSSTSGSYEQYF

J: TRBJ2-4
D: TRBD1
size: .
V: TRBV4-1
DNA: TGCGCCAGCAGCCAAGCTCGAACCGGGACAGGGAACGACATTCAGTACTTC
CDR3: CASSQARTGTGNDIQYF

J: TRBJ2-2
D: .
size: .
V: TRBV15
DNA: TGTGCCACCAGCAGAGATCGCGTGGGGGAGCTGTTTTTT
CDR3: CATSRDRVGELFF

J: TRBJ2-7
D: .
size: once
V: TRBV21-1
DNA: TGTGCCAGCAGCCTGGGGGCAGCCGAGACCTACGAGCAGTACTTC
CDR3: CASSLGAAETYEQYF

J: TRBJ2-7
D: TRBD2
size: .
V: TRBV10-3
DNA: TGTGCCATCAGCATGACTAGCGGGGGGCGAAACGAGCAGTACTTC
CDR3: CAISMTSGGRNEQYF